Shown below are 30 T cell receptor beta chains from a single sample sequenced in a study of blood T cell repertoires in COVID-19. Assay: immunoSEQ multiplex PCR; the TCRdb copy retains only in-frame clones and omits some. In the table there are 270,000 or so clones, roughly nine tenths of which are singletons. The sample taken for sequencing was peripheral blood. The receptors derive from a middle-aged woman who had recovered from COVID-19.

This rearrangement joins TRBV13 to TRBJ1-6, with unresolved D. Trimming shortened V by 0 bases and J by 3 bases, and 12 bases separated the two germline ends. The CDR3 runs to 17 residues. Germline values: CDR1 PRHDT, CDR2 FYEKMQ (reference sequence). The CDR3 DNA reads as TGTGCCAGCAGCTTAGGGGGAGGCCAGCGCTATAATTCACCCCTCCACTTT. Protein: CASSLGGGQRYNSPLHF.

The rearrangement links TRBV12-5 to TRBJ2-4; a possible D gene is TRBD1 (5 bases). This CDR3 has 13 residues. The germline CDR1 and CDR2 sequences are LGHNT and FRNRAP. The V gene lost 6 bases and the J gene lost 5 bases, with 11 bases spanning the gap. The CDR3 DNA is TGTGCTAGTGGCGTGGACACTCAAAACATTCAGTACTTC. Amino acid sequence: CASGVDTQNIQYF.

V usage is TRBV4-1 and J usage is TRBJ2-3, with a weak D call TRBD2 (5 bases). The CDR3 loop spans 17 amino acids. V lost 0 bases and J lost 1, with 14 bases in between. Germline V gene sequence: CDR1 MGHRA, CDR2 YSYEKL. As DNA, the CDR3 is TGCGCCAGCAGCCAAGATTGGTTCCAGGAGGGCACAGATACGCAGTATTTT. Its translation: CASSQDWFQEGTDTQYF.

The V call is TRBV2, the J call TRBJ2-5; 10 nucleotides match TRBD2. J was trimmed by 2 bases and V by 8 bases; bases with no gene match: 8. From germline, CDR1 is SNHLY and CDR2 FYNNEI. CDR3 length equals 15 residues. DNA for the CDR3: TGTGCCAGCGTTTTCTGGACTAGCGGACAAGAGACCCAGTACTTC. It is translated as CASVFWTSGQETQYF.

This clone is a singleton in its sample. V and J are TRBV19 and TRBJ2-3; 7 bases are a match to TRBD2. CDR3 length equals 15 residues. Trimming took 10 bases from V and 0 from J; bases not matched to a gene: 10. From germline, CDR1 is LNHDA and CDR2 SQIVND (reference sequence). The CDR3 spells CATRGRESSTDTQYF. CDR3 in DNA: TGTGCCACCCGAGGGCGGGAGTCTAGCACAGATACGCAGTATTTT.

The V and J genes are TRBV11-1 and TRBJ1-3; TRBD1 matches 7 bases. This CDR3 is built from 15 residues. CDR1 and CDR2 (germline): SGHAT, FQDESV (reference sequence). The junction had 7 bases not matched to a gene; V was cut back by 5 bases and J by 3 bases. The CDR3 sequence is CASSLDRSVGNTIYF. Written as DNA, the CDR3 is TGTGCCAGCAGCCTGGACAGGAGCGTTGGAAACACCATATATTTT.

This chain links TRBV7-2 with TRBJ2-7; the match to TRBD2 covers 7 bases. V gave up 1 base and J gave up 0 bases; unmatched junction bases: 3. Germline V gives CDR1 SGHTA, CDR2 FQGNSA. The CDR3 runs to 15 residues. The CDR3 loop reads CASSLGASGSYEQYF. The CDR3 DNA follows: TGTGCCAGCAGCTTAGGGGCTAGCGGCTCCTACGAGCAGTACTTC. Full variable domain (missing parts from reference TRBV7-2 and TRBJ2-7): GAGVSQSPSNKVTEKGKDVELRCDPISGHTALYWYRQSLGQGLEFLIYFQGNSAPDKSGLPSDRFSAERTGGSVSTLTIQRTQQEDSAVYLCASSLGASGSYEQYFGPGTRLTVT.

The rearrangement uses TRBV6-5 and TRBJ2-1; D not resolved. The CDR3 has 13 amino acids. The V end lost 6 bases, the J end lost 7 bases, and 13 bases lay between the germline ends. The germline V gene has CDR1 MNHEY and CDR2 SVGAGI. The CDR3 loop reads CASSHGYLNEQFF. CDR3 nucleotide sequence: TGTGCCAGCAGCCACGGGTACCTTAATGAGCAGTTCTTC.

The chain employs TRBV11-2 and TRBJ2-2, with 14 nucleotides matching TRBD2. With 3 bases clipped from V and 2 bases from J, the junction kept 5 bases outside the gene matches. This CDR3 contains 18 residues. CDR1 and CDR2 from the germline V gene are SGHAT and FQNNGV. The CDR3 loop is CASSFWGLAGENTGELFF. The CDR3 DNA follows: TGTGCCAGCAGCTTTTGGGGACTAGCGGGAGAAAACACCGGGGAGCTGTTTTTT. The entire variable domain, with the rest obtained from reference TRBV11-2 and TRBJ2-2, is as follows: EAGVAQSPRYKIIEKRQSVAFWCNPISGHATLYWYQQILGQGPKLLIQFQNNGVVDDSQLPKDRFSAERLKGVDSTLKIQPAKLEDSAVYLCASSFWGLAGENTGELFFGEGSRLTVL.

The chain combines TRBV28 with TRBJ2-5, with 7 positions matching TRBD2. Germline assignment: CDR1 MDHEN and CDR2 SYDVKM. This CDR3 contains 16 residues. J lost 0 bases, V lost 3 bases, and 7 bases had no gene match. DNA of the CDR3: TGTGCCAGCAGTTTGGGAACTAGCGTTTACCAAGAGACCCAGTACTTC. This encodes CASSLGTSVYQETQYF.

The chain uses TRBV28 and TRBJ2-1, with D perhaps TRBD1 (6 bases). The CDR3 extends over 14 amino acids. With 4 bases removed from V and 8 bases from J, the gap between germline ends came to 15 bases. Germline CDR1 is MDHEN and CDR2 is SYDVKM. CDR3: CASSSGTPVDEQFF. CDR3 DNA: TGTGCCAGCAGTTCCGGGACACCCGTCGATGAGCAGTTCTTC.

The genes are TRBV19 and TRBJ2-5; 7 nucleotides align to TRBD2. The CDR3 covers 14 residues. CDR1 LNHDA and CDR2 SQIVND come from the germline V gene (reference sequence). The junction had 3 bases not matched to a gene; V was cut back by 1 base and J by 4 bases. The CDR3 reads CASSIAGGGETQYF. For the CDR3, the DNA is TGTGCCAGTAGTATAGCGGGGGGAGGAGAGACCCAGTACTTC.

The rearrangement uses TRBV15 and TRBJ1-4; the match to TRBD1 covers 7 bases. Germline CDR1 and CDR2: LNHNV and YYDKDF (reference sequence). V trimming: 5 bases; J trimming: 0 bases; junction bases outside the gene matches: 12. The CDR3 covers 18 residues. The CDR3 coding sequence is TGTGCCACCAGCTCCCAGGGGGGCAGGACTGCAACTAATGAAAAACTGTTTTTT. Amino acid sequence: CATSSQGGRTATNEKLFF.

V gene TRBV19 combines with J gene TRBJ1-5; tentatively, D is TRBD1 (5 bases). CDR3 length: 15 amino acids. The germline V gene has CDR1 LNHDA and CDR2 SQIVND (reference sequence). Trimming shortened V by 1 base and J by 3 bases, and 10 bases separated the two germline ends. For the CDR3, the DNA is TGTGCCAGTAGTATAGTCGGGGGAGACAATCAGCCCCAGCATTTT. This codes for CASSIVGGDNQPQHF.

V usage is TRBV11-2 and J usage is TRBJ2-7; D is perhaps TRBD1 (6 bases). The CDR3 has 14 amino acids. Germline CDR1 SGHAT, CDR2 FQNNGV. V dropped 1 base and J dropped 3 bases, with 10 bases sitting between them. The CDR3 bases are TGTGCCAGCAGCTTAGGCAGGGGAAACTACGAGCAGTACGTC. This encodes CASSLGRGNYEQYV.

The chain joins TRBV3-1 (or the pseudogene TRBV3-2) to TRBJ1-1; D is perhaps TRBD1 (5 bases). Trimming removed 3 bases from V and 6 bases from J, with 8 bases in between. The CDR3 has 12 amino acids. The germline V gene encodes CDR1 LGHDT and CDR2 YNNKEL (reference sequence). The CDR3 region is CASSHAGPEAFF. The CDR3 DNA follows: TGTGCCAGCAGCCATGCAGGGCCTGAAGCTTTCTTT.

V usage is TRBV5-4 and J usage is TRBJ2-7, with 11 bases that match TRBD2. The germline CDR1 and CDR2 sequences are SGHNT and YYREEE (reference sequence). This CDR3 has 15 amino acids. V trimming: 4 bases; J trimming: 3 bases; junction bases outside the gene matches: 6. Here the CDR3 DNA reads TGTGCCAGCAGCCCCGCTGGGACTAGCGGCTACGAGCAGTACTTC. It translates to CASSPAGTSGYEQYF.

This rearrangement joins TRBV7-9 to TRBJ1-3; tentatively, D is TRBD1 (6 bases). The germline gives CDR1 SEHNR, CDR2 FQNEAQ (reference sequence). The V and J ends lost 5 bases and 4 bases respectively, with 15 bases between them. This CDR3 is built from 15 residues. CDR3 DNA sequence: TGTGCCAGCAGCCCGCCGGGGGGGGCAGGAAACACCATATATTTT. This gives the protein CASSPPGGAGNTIYF.

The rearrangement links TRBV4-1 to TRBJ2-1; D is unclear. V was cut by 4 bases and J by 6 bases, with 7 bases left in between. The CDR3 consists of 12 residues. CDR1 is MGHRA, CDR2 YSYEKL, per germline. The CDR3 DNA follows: TGCGCCAGCAGCCTAATCAGCAATGAGCAGTTCTTC. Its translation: CASSLISNEQFF.

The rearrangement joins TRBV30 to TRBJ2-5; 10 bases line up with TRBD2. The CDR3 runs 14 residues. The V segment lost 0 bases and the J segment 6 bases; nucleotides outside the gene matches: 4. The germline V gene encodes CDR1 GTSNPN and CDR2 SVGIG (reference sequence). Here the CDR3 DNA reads TGTGCCTGGAGTGTACTAGCGGGGATAAAGACCCAGTACTTC. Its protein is CAWSVLAGIKTQYF.

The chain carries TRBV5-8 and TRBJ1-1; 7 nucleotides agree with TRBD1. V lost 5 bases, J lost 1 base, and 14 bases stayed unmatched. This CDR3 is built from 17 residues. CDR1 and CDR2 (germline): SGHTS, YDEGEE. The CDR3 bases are TGTGCCAGCAGTTACGGACAGGATGGGATCGGGAACACTGAAGCTTTCTTT. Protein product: CASSYGQDGIGNTEAFF.

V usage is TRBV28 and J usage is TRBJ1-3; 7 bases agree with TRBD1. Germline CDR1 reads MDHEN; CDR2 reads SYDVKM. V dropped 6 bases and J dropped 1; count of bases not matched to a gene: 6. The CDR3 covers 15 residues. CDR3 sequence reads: CASSNQGVSGNTIYF. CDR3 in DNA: TGTGCCAGCAGCAATCAGGGGGTGTCTGGAAACACCATATATTTT. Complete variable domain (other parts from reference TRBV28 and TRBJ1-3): DVKVTQSSRYLVKRTGEKVFLECVQDMDHENMFWYRQDPGLGLRLIYFSYDVKMKEKGDIPEGYSVSREKKERFSLILESASTNQTSMYLCASSNQGVSGNTIYFGEGSWLTVV.

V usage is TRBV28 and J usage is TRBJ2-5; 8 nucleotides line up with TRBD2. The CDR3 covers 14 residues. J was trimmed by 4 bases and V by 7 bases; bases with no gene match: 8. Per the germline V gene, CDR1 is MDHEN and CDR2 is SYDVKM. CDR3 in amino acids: CASTGGDLRETQYF. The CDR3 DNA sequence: TGTGCCAGCACCGGGGGGGATTTGAGAGAGACCCAGTACTTC.

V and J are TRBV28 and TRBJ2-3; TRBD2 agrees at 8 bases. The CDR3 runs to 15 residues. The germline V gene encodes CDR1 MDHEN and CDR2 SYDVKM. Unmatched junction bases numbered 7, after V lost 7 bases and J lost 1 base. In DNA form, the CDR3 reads TGTGCCAGCATTACGGCTAGCGGGCGCACAGATACGCAGTATTTT. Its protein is CASITASGRTDTQYF.

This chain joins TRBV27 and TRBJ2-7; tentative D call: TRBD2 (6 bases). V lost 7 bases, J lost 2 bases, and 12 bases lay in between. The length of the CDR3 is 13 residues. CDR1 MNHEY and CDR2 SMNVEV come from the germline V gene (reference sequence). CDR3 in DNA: TGTGCCAGCACCTGGGACTGGACCTACGAGCAGTACTTC. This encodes CASTWDWTYEQYF.

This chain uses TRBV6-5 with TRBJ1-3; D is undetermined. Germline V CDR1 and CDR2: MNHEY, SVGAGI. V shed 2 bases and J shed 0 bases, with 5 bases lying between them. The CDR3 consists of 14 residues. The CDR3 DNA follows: TGTGCCAGCAGTTACAAGCGCTCTGGAAACACCATATATTTT. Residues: CASSYKRSGNTIYF.

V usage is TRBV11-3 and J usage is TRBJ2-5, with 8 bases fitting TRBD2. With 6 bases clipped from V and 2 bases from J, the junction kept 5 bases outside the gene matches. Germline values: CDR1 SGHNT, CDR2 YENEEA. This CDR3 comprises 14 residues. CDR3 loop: CASSALAEQETQYF. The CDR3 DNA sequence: TGTGCCAGCAGTGCACTAGCGGAGCAAGAGACCCAGTACTTC.

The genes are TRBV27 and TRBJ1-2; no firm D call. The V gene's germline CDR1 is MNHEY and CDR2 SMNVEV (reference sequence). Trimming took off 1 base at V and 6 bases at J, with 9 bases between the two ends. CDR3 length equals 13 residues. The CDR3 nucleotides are TGTGCCAGCAGTTTATTTTCCGGGGATGGCTACACCTTC. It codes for CASSLFSGDGYTF.

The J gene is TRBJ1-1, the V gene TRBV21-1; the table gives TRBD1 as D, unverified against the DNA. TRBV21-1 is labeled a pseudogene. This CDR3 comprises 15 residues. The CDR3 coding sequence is TGTGCCAGCAGCAATTTAAAAGAACAGTTTCGCGAAGCTTTCTTT. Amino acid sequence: CASSNLKEQFREAFF.

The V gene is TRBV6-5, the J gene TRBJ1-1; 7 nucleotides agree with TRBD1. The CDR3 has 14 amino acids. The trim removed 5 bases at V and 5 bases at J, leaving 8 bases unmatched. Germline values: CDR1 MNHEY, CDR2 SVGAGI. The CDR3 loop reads CASSPRTGATEAFF. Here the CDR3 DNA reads TGTGCCAGCAGTCCACGTACAGGGGCAACTGAAGCTTTCTTT.